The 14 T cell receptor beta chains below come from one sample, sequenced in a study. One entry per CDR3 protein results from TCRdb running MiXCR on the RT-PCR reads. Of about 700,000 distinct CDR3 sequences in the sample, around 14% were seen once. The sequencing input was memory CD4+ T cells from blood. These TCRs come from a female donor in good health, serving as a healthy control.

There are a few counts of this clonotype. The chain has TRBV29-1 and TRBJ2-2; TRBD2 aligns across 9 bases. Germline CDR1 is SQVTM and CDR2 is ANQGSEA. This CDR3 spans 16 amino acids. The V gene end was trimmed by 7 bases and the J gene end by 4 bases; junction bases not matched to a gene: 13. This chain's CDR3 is CSAGGGGAWSTGELFF. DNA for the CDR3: TGCAGCGCTGGGGGCGGGGGGGCGTGGAGCACCGGGGAGCTGTTTTTT.

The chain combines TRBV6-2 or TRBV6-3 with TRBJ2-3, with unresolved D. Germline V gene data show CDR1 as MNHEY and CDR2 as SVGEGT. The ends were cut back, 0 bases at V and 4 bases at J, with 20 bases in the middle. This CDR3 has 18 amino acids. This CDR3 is CASSYSNGLENLADTQYF. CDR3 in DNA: TGTGCCAGCAGTTACTCGAATGGATTAGAAAACCTCGCAGATACGCAGTATTTT.

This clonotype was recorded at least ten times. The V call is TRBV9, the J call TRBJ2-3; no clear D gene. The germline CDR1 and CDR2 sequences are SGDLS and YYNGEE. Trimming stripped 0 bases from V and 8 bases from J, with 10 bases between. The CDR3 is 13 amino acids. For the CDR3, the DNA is TGTGCCAGCAGCGTAGCAGACGGCAGTACGCAGTATTTT. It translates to CASSVADGSTQYF.

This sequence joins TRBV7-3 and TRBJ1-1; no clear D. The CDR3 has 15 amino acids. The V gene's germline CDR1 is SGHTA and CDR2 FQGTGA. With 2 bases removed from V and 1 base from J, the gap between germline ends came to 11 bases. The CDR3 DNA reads TGTGCCAGCAGCTTAGGTTCAGTAACGAACACTGAAGCTTTCTTT. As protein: CASSLGSVTNTEAFF.

Here the CDR3 DNA reads TGCGCCAGCAGCTTTCAGGCGGTGGAAGAGACCCAGTACTTC. This codes for CASSFQAVEETQYF. The chain links TRBV5-1 to TRBJ2-5; D remains unclear. Germline CDR1 SGHRS, CDR2 YFSETQ. This CDR3 spans 14 amino acids. V was shortened by 2 bases and J by 3 bases, with 11 bases between the two germline ends.

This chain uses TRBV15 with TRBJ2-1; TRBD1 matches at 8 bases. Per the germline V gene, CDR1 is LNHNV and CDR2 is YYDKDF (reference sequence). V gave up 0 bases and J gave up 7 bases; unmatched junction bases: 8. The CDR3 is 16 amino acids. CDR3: CATSRDFGTGGNEQFF. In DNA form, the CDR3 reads TGTGCCACCAGCAGAGATTTTGGAACAGGGGGGAATGAGCAGTTCTTC.

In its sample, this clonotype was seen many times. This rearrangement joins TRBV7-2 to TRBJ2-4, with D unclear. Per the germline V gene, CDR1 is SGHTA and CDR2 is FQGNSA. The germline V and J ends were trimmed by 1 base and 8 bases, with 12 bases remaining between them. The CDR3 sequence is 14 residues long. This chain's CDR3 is CASSLGGGQDIQYF. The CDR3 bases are TGTGCCAGCAGCTTAGGTGGCGGCCAGGACATTCAGTACTTC.

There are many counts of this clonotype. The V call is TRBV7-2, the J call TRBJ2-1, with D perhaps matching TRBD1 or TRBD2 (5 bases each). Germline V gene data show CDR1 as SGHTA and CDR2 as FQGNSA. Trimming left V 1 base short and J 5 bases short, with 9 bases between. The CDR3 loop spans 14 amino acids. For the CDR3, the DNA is TGTGCCAGCAGCTTAGGTCGGGGCAACAATGAGCAGTTCTTC. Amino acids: CASSLGRGNNEQFF.

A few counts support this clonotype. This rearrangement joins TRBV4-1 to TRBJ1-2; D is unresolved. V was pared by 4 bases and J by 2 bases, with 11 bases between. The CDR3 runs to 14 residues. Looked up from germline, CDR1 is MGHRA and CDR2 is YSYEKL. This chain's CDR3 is CASSLADGNYGYTF. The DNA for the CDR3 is TGCGCCAGCAGCCTTGCGGACGGAAACTATGGCTACACCTTC.

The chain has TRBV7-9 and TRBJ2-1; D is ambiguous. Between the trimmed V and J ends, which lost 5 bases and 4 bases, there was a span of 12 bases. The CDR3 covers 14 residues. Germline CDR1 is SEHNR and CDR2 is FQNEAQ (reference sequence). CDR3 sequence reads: CASSLLSVYNEQFF. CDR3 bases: TGTGCCAGCAGCCTACTATCAGTTTACAATGAGCAGTTCTTC. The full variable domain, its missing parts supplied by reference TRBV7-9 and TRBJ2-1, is DTGVSQNPRHKITKRGQNVTFRCDPISEHNRLYWYRQTLGQGPEFLTYFQNEAQLEKSRLLSDRFSAERPKGSFSTLEIQRTEQGDSAMYLCASSLLSVYNEQFFGPGTRLTVL.

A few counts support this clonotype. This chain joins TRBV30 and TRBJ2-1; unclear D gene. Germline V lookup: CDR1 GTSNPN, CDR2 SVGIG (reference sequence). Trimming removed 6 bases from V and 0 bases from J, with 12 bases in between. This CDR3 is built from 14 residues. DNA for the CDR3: TGTGCCTGTCCCGTCGAGTCCTCCTACAATGAGCAGTTCTTC. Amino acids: CACPVESSYNEQFF. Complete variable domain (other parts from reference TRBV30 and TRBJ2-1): SQTIHQWPATLVQPVGSPLSLECTVEGTSNPNLYWYRQAAGRGLQLLFYSVGIGQISSEVPQNLSASRPQDRQFILSSKKLLLSDSGFYLCACPVESSYNEQFFGPGTRLTVL.

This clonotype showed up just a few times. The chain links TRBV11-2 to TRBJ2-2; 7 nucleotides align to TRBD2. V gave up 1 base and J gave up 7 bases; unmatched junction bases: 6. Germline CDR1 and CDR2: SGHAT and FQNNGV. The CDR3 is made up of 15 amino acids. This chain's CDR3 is CASSLGGRAVGELFF. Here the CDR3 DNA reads TGTGCCAGCAGCTTAGGAGGGAGGGCCGTCGGGGAGCTGTTTTTT.

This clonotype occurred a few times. CDR3 coding DNA: TGTGCCAGCGCGGGGGGACACACAGATACGCAGTATTTT. Translated: CASAGGHTDTQYF. V is TRBV11-1 and J is TRBJ2-3, with 8 bases identical to TRBD2. Germline V gives CDR1 SGHAT, CDR2 FQDESV (reference sequence). The CDR3 has 13 amino acids. After removal of 8 bases from V and 2 bases from J, the junction contained 3 bases not matched to a gene.

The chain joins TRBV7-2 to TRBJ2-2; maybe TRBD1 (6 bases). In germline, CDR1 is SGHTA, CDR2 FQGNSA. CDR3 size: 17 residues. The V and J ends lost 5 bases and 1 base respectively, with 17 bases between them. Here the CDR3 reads CASSRALDSRNTGELFF. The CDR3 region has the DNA TGTGCCAGCAGCCGAGCCCTGGACAGCAGGAACACCGGGGAGCTGTTTTTT.